Listed here is a single T cell receptor (beta chain). Germline V gene lookup returns CDR1 MNHNS and CDR2 SASEGT. Trimming took 6 bases from V and 3 from J, leaving 15 bases between them. The CDR3 covers 15 residues. The data originate from a study of PD-L1 blockade in urothelial cancer. On the study more broadly: Atezolizumab at 1,200 mg intravenously every 3 weeks was started by patients around 2014. Patients with male sex and bladder-origin urothelial cancer accounted for most of the roughly 30 enrolled. Chemotherapy regimens numbering 0 to 3 had been given to patients. Blood yielded a median of around 150,000 T cells per sample.

Sequenced by immunoSEQ multiplex PCR; TCRdb stores in-frame clones only, minus some. The sample lists 35,000 to 45,000 clones; around 84% were seen once. This TCR derives from a man between 65 and 85 years old with urothelial cancer. Specimen: PBMCs, collected around atezolizumab (anti-PD-L1) treatment. The V and J genes are TRBV6-1 and TRBJ1-3, with a possible D match to TRBD1 (5 bases). CDR3 coding DNA: TGTGCCAGCAGCGAAACCCAGGGTTTTGGAAACACCATATATTTT. Its protein product is CASSETQGFGNTIYF.